Listed here are 4 T cell receptor beta chains from one sample, sequenced in a study of CD8 T cells in ankylosing spondylitis. TCRdb fed the 5' RACE reads into MiXCR, producing one record per CDR3 protein. The sample lists about 160,000 distinct CDR3 sequences, around 42% occurring once. Sequenced sample: synovial fluid, either unsorted or a sorted T cell fraction (not recorded which). The receptors originated from a male donor with ankylosing spondylitis.

This clonotype has only a few counts. The chain links TRBV9 to TRBJ1-5; no firm D call. The CDR3 contains 15 residues. Germline V lookup: CDR1 SGDLS, CDR2 YYNGEE. Trimming pared 0 bases from V and 3 bases from J, leaving 10 bases between. For the CDR3, the DNA is TGTGCCAGCAGCGTAGGTGGCGGCCACAATCAGCCCCAGCATTTT. Translated, it gives CASSVGGGHNQPQHF.

This clonotype was observed once. This CDR3 reads CASSRRGHPVGNIQYF. CDR3 DNA: TGTGCCAGCAGCCGGCGGGGACACCCCGTGGGAAACATTCAGTACTTC. The J gene is TRBJ2-4, the V gene TRBV5-6; D may be TRBD1 or TRBD2 (6 bases each). V shed 4 bases and J shed 6 bases, with 20 bases lying between them. CDR1 and CDR2 (germline): SGHDT, YYEEEE. This CDR3 has 16 residues. Full variable domain (missing parts from reference TRBV5-6 and TRBJ2-4): DAGVTQSPTHLIKTRGQQVTLRCSPKSGHDTVSWYQQALGQGPQFIFQYYEEEERQRGNFPDRFSGHQFPNYSSELNVNALLLGDSALYLCASSRRGHPVGNIQYFGAGTRLSVL.

CDR3 DNA sequence: TGCGCCAGCAGCTTGAGGGTGCGGTACACTGAAGCTTTCTTT. Translation gives CASSLRVRYTEAFF. V and J are TRBV5-1 and TRBJ1-1; D is unresolved. Germline CDR1 is SGHRS and CDR2 is YFSETQ. Trimming shortened V by 1 base and J by 3 bases, and 10 bases separated the two germline ends. This CDR3 is built from 14 residues. Looking up the rest from reference TRBV5-1 and TRBJ1-1 gives the full variable domain: KAGVTQTPRYLIKTRGQQVTLSCSPISGHRSVSWYQQTPGQGLQFLFEYFSETQRNKGNFPGRFSGRQFSNSRSEMNVSTLELGDSALYLCASSLRVRYTEAFFGQGTRLTVV.

This clonotype has just a few counts. The chain combines TRBV7-4 with TRBJ2-5; possibly TRBD1 for D (5 bases). Germline V gene lookup returns CDR1 SGHVT and CDR2 SQSDAQ. CDR3 size: 14 residues. V shed 5 bases and J shed 1 base, with 11 bases lying between them. DNA for the CDR3: TGTGCCAGCAGCCCCAGGGCCTTCCAAGAGACCCAGTACTTC. The encoded protein is CASSPRAFQETQYF. Combining the CDR3 with reference TRBV7-4 and TRBJ2-5 gives the whole variable domain GAGVSQSPRYKVAKRGRDVALRCDSISGHVTLYWYRQTLGQGSEVLTYSQSDAQRDKSGRPSGRFSAERPERSVSTLKIQRTEQGDSAVYLCASSPRAFQETQYFGPGTRLLVL.